These T cell receptor beta chains were read from a single sample in a study of blood T cell repertoires in COVID-19. Repertoires were generated with immunoSEQ multiplex PCR, while TCRdb's copy carries only in-frame clones and drops some. Of a few hundred thousand clones listed, around 87% were seen once; the top ten hold 1%. The sequenced material came from peripheral blood. Receptors originate from a man aged 45-60 years with active or convalescent COVID-19. Each CDR3 is given with its conserved first and last residue. The D gene is left open where the match is weak. Expanded clones are given a class, and other clones once, few, many or no size at all.

clone size	J gene	D gene	V gene	CDR3 length	CDR3 DNA	CDR3 protein
-	TRBJ1-1	TRBD1	TRBV6-5	13	TGTGCCAGCAGTTCGGACAGGGGTGTTGAAGCTTTCTTT	CASSSDRGVEAFF
-	TRBJ2-7	TRBD1	TRBV29-1	14	TGCAGCGTTGGCTCGGGACAGGGTAGCGGCAGGGTGTACTTC	CSVGSGQGSGRVYF
-	TRBJ2-7	TRBD1	TRBV14	14	TGTGCCAGCAGCCCGGGACAGGGGGCAGGGGAGCAGTACTTC	CASSPGQGAGEQYF
-	TRBJ2-7	TRBD2	TRBV3-1/TRBV3-2	13	TGTGCCAGCAGCCGGGCCGGGACTAGCGAGCAGTACTTC	CASSRAGTSEQYF
-	TRBJ2-5	-	TRBV28	13	TGTGCCAGCAGTTTATGGGCAGAAAAGACCCAGTACTTC	CASSLWAEKTQYF
-	TRBJ2-7	-	TRBV4-3	14	TGCGCCAGCAGCCAAGGAGAGGTCGCGGGGGAGCAGTACTTC	CASSQGEVAGEQYF
-	TRBJ1-1	-	TRBV28	14	TGTGCCAGTACCACACACGGAGGGAACACTGAAGCTTTCTTT	CASTTHGGNTEAFF
once	TRBJ1-2	TRBD1	TRBV27	14	TGTGCCAGCAGTTTATCCGGGACAGGGGTTGGCTACACCTTC	CASSLSGTGVGYTF
many	TRBJ1-1	-	TRBV30	13	TGTGCCTGGAGTGTAGGGGGATATACTGAAGCTTTCTTT	CAWSVGGYTEAFF
-	TRBJ1-5	TRBD1	TRBV5-6	16	TGTGCCAGCAGCTTGATGGGACAGGTGTCCGATCAGCCCCAGCATTTT	CASSLMGQVSDQPQHF
-	TRBJ1-5	TRBD1	TRBV24-1	16	TGTGCCACCAGTGATACTCGACAGGGAAGCAATCAGCCCCAGCATTTT	CATSDTRQGSNQPQHF
-	TRBJ1-4	-	TRBV30	13	TGTGCCGGGGGCAGGGGATTGGGTGAAAAACTGTTTTTT	CAGGRGLGEKLFF
-	TRBJ1-2	TRBD1	TRBV11-2	15	TGTGCCAGCAGCCCGACCACAGGGGGTATCTATGGCTACACCTTC	CASSPTTGGIYGYTF
-	TRBJ2-7	TRBD1	TRBV6-1	17	TGTGCCAGCGGTGGGACAGGGGGCAATATATTCTCCTACGAGCAGTACTTC	CASGGTGGNIFSYEQYF
-	TRBJ1-1	-	TRBV6-2/TRBV6-3	17	TGTGCCAGCAGTGGTGCGGGATTCTGGGGAATGAACACTGAAGCTTTCTTT	CASSGAGFWGMNTEAFF
-	TRBJ2-1	TRBD2	TRBV4-3	18	TGCGCCAGCAGCCAAGGGATCGGGACTAGCGGGGGGAAAAATGAGCAGTTCTTC	CASSQGIGTSGGKNEQFF
-	TRBJ1-4	-	TRBV28	13	TGTGCCAGCAGTTTAGGTCAGATTGAAAAACTGTTTTTT	CASSLGQIEKLFF
-	TRBJ2-1	TRBD2	TRBV2	17	TGTGCCAGTGCTGGTACTAATAGCGGGAGTGGCAACAATGAGCAGTTCTTC	CASAGTNSGSGNNEQFF
-	TRBJ2-2	-	TRBV11-1	14	TGTGCCAGCAGCTCCCCCTTACGCGCCGGGGAGCTGTTTTTT	CASSSPLRAGELFF
-	TRBJ2-7	TRBD1	TRBV2	15	TGTGCCAGCAGGGATGACAGGGGTTCCTTCTACGAGCAGTACTTC	CASRDDRGSFYEQYF